This is a list of T cell receptor beta chains from one sample in a study of T cell repertoires in cytomegalovirus infection. TCRdb reanalysed the reads using MiXCR and keeps one entry per CDR3 protein. The data show approximately 89,000 distinct CDR3 sequences, approximately 30% seen once. These TCRs are of unknown antigen specificity. The starting material was CD8+ T cells from cultured PBMCs, obtained from culture after CMV antigen stimulation. The receptor source for this set is a human donor in good health (CMV status not recorded). Some clones in this sample may be carry-over from other donors' samples. Each CDR3 is given with its conserved first and last residue. Each record gives: D gene, clone size, V gene, J gene, CDR3 DNA, CDR3 protein. A D gene is named only where the DNA matches it firmly. Size is omitted from some rows. Given values are once, few, many or a class for expanded clones.

D: TRBD2
size: many
V: TRBV28
J: TRBJ2-1
DNA: TGTGCCAGCAGTTCAAGCGGGGGGGCGAATGAGCAGTTCTTC
CDR3: CASSSSGGANEQFF

D: TRBD1
size: few
V: TRBV7-9
J: TRBJ1-2
DNA: TGTGCCAGCAGCTTATTAAGGGGGCAGGTTAGGAAGAACTATGGCTACACCTTC
CDR3: CASSLLRGQVRKNYGYTF

D: TRBD1
size: .
V: TRBV6-2/TRBV6-3
J: TRBJ1-1
DNA: TGTGCCAGCAGTTACTCGATCAGGGGGGACACTGAAGCTTTCTTT
CDR3: CASSYSIRGDTEAFF

D: TRBD2
size: .
V: TRBV4-1
J: TRBJ2-1
DNA: TGCGCCAGCAGCCAAGATAACACGGGGGGGTCGAATGAGCAGTTCTTC
CDR3: CASSQDNTGGSNEQFF

D: .
size: .
V: TRBV27
J: TRBJ2-1
DNA: TGTGCCGCCCGGTCAGTACGGAACAATGAGCAGTTCTTC
CDR3: CAARSVRNNEQFF

D: TRBD1
size: many
V: TRBV7-9
J: TRBJ2-1
DNA: TGTGCCAGCAGCAGACCGGGACAGGGAAATGAGCAGTTCTTC
CDR3: CASSRPGQGNEQFF

D: TRBD2
size: .
V: TRBV25-1
J: TRBJ2-5
DNA: TGTGCCAGCAGTGACGGGGAGGGGGAGACCCAGTACTTC
CDR3: CASSDGEGETQYF

D: .
size: .
V: TRBV12-3/TRBV12-4
J: TRBJ1-2
DNA: TGTGCCAGCAGTTTATCTGCTACAGGGTCCCATGGCTACACCTTC
CDR3: CASSLSATGSHGYTF

D: .
size: .
V: TRBV5-1
J: TRBJ2-7
DNA: TGCGCCAGCAGCTTGGCGGACATGGGGAGCTCCTACGAGCAGTACTTC
CDR3: CASSLADMGSSYEQYF

D: .
size: few
V: TRBV2
J: TRBJ1-5
DNA: TGTGCCAGCAGCGTAGGGCATGGGCTGCATCAGCCCCAGCATTTT
CDR3: CASSVGHGLHQPQHF

D: TRBD2
size: .
V: TRBV2
J: TRBJ2-3
DNA: TGTGCCGGGACTCAGCGGGGGTTCGCAGATACGCAGTATTTT
CDR3: CAGTQRGFADTQYF

D: .
size: .
V: TRBV27
J: TRBJ2-7
DNA: TGTGCCAGCAGTTCCGGACAGTTCGCGGGCGAGCAGTACTTC
CDR3: CASSSGQFAGEQYF

D: .
size: .
V: TRBV5-6
J: TRBJ1-5
DNA: TGTGCCAGCAGCGCCAAGAGCCAAGCGGGGAATCAGCCCCAGCATTTT
CDR3: CASSAKSQAGNQPQHF

D: .
size: few
V: TRBV7-3
J: TRBJ2-5
DNA: TGTGCCAGCAGCTTACCGACAGGGGAGGGCGGAGAGACCCAGTACTTC
CDR3: CASSLPTGEGGETQYF

D: .
size: once
V: TRBV7-9
J: TRBJ1-1
DNA: TGTGCCAGCAGCTTAGTGGGACAAGGGCATGGAACTGAAGCTTTCTTT
CDR3: CASSLVGQGHGTEAFF

D: .
size: .
V: TRBV12-5
J: TRBJ2-7
DNA: TGTGCTAGTGGTTTCACCAGGTACGAGCAGTACTTC
CDR3: CASGFTRYEQYF

D: TRBD1
size: many
V: TRBV6-1
J: TRBJ2-7
DNA: TGTGCCAGCAGTTTCGGGACAGGGTCCTACGAGCAGTACTTC
CDR3: CASSFGTGSYEQYF

D: TRBD2
size: many
V: TRBV7-6
J: TRBJ2-1
DNA: TGTGCCAGCAGTTCTAGCGGGGGGGCGGATGAGCAGTTCTTC
CDR3: CASSSSGGADEQFF

D: TRBD1
size: few
V: TRBV4-1
J: TRBJ2-7
DNA: TGCGCCAGCAGCCAGGACACCGGGACAGGGTACTACGAGCAGTACTTC
CDR3: CASSQDTGTGYYEQYF

D: .
size: .
V: TRBV19
J: TRBJ1-1
DNA: TGTGCCAGTAGTATATCTTGGGGCCGGAACACTGAAGCTTTCTTT
CDR3: CASSISWGRNTEAFF

D: TRBD1
size: few
V: TRBV7-6
J: TRBJ1-5
DNA: TGTGCCAGCAGCCCTATACTGGGACAGGGATATCAGCCCCAGCATTTT
CDR3: CASSPILGQGYQPQHF

D: TRBD2
size: .
V: TRBV12-3/TRBV12-4
J: TRBJ2-1
DNA: TGTGCCAGCAGGGATAGTAGCGGGGGGGCCTACAATGAGCAGTTCTTC
CDR3: CASRDSSGGAYNEQFF

D: .
size: .
V: TRBV6-5
J: TRBJ2-3
DNA: TGTGCCAGCAAAGGCACAGATACGCAGTATTTT
CDR3: CASKGTDTQYF

D: TRBD1
size: .
V: TRBV7-2
J: TRBJ2-7
DNA: TGTGCCAGCAGCTTTGGACAGGGAGGTCTCGAGCAGTACTTC
CDR3: CASSFGQGGLEQYF

D: .
size: many
V: TRBV11-2
J: TRBJ2-5
DNA: TGTGCCAGCAGCTTAGAGGGGTTTTTAAGGAAGTACCAAGAGACCCAGTACTTC
CDR3: CASSLEGFLRKYQETQYF

D: .
size: few
V: TRBV5-6
J: TRBJ1-2
DNA: TGTGCCAGCAGCTTGATCGGGACAAGGGCCAACTATGGCTACACCTTC
CDR3: CASSLIGTRANYGYTF

D: .
size: few
V: TRBV12-3/TRBV12-4
J: TRBJ1-5
DNA: TGTGCCAGCAGTTTCGAACAGGGCAATCAGCCCCAGCATTTT
CDR3: CASSFEQGNQPQHF

D: TRBD1
size: few
V: TRBV28
J: TRBJ1-4
DNA: TGTGCCAGCAGTCCCTACAGGGGACCGCGCGAAAAACTGTTTTTT
CDR3: CASSPYRGPREKLFF

D: .
size: few
V: TRBV10-3
J: TRBJ1-1
DNA: TGTGCCATCAGGCAAGGACAGAGTGGGGCTGAAGCTTTCTTT
CDR3: CAIRQGQSGAEAFF

D: .
size: .
V: TRBV27
J: TRBJ2-7
DNA: TGTGCCAGCAGTCCAGGGACTCCCCGATTTCGCTACGAGCAGTACTTC
CDR3: CASSPGTPRFRYEQYF

D: TRBD2
size: .
V: TRBV11-2
J: TRBJ2-1
DNA: TGTGCCAGCAGCTTAGAACTAGCGGGGAGCAATGAGCAGTTCTTC
CDR3: CASSLELAGSNEQFF

D: .
size: .
V: TRBV4-2
J: TRBJ2-7
DNA: TGTGCCAGCAGCCCTACTCCGGGGGTTGGGGAGCAGTACTTC
CDR3: CASSPTPGVGEQYF

D: TRBD2
size: .
V: TRBV6-8
J: TRBJ2-7
DNA: TGTGCCAGCAGTTTTAGCCGGGGGGGCTACGAGCAGTACTTC
CDR3: CASSFSRGGYEQYF

D: .
size: few
V: TRBV11-2
J: TRBJ2-1
DNA: TGTGCCAGCAGCTTAGCAAGCTCCTACAATGAGCAGTTCTTC
CDR3: CASSLASSYNEQFF

D: .
size: few
V: TRBV19
J: TRBJ1-4
DNA: TGTGCCAGTAAATGGGGAGACGGGGGTGAAAAACTGTTTTTT
CDR3: CASKWGDGGEKLFF

D: .
size: .
V: TRBV18
J: TRBJ1-4
DNA: TGTGCCAGCTCACCAGGGGCAGCAACTAATGAAAAACTGTTTTTT
CDR3: CASSPGAATNEKLFF

D: .
size: many
V: TRBV7-2
J: TRBJ2-1
DNA: TGTGCCAGCAGCTTGACCGCCCGTGAGCAGTTCTTC
CDR3: CASSLTAREQFF

D: .
size: .
V: TRBV3-1
J: TRBJ2-1
DNA: TGTGCCAGCAGCCAAGAGCCCCTCAATGAGCAGTTCTTC
CDR3: CASSQEPLNEQFF

D: .
size: .
V: TRBV7-9
J: TRBJ2-7
DNA: TGTGCCAGCAGCTCTACTGAGTACGAGCAGTACTTC
CDR3: CASSSTEYEQYF

D: .
size: .
V: TRBV12-3/TRBV12-4
J: TRBJ1-2
DNA: TGTGCCAGCAGCCTTAGCCCCGACGGGAACTATGGCTACACCTTC
CDR3: CASSLSPDGNYGYTF

D: .
size: few
V: TRBV28
J: TRBJ1-6
DNA: TGTGCCAGCAGTTTGCCAGGCTGGAATTCACCCCTCCACTTT
CDR3: CASSLPGWNSPLHF

D: TRBD2
size: few
V: TRBV6-1
J: TRBJ2-1
DNA: TGTGCCAGCAGTCTTCTGGGGACTAGCGGGGGGCCATTTTTTGAGCAGTTCTTC
CDR3: CASSLLGTSGGPFFEQFF

D: TRBD2
size: few
V: TRBV6-1
J: TRBJ2-3
DNA: TGTGCCCCTCCGAAACAGCCGGGACTAGCGGGGCCAGGGGCAGATACGCAGTATTTT
CDR3: CAPPKQPGLAGPGADTQYF

D: .
size: many
V: TRBV7-9
J: TRBJ2-3
DNA: TGTGCCAGCAGCCAGTTCAGCACAGATACGCAGTATTTT
CDR3: CASSQFSTDTQYF

D: TRBD2
size: .
V: TRBV15
J: TRBJ2-5
DNA: TGTGCCACCAGCAGCCCCGGTAGTGCGCTAGCGGGGGTCGAGGAGACCCAGTACTTC
CDR3: CATSSPGSALAGVEETQYF

D: .
size: many
V: TRBV4-1
J: TRBJ1-1
DNA: TGCGCCAGCAGCCAAGTAGGGGGTATGGGTGAAGCTTTCTTT
CDR3: CASSQVGGMGEAFF

D: .
size: few
V: TRBV7-8
J: TRBJ1-2
DNA: TGTGCCAGCAGCTCCGGGACGGCCTTATCTGTGGATGGCTACACCTTC
CDR3: CASSSGTALSVDGYTF

D: TRBD2
size: few
V: TRBV12-5
J: TRBJ2-7
DNA: TGTGCTAGTGGTTTGCCTCAGCGGGGGGTACACGAGCAGTACTTC
CDR3: CASGLPQRGVHEQYF